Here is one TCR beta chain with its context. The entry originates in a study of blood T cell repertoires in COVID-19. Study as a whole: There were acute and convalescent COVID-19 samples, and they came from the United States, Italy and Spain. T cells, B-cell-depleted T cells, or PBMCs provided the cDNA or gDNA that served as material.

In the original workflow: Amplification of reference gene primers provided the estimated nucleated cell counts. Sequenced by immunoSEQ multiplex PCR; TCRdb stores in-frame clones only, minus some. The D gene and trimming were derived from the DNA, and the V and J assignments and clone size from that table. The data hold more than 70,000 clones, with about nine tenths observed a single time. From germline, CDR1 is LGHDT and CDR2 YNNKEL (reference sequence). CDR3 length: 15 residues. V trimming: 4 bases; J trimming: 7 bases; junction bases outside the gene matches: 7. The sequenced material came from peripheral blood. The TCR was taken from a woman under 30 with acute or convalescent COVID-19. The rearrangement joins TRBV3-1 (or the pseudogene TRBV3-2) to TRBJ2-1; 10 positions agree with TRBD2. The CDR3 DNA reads TGTGCCAGCAGCCTGGGGAGCGGGAGGGGAAATGAGCAGTTCTTC. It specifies CASSLGSGRGNEQFF.